This T cell receptor (beta chain) emerged from a study of blood T cell repertoires in COVID-19 (dated by TCRdb to the early 2020s). Study-wide context: Samples from collaborators originated in the United States, Italy and Spain and spanned both the acute and convalescent phases of COVID-19. The prospective study material was composed of cDNA or gDNA derived from T cells, B-cell-depleted T cells, or PBMCs. Subjects who had been exposed to COVID-19, were actively infected with it, or had recovered from it provided the deeply sampled blood TCRbeta repertoires that made up the dataset. The repertoires were released in a freely available public database intended as a resource for research on the immune response to SARS-CoV-2. The samples were drawn from two sources: the first 160 participants of the ongoing ImmuneRACE study, and approximately 1,300 subjects contributed by 6 global collaborators. A de-identified subject ID, COVID-19 status, age in years and sex were almost always included in the sample metadata. HLA class I and class II types, where available, came from metadata supplied by the sample provider rather than from assay-based typing. General study outcomes and caveats: How much clinical and demographic metadata was included differed by source and by participant, and the metadata was provided uncurated.

TCRbeta CDR3 regions were amplified from genomic DNA by means of the immunoSEQ Assay, a bias-controlled multiplex PCR. The source study handled its data this way. Within the assay, amplification of reference gene primers was used to estimate how many nucleated cells each sample contained. To quantify the absolute abundance of each unique TCRbeta CDR3 rearrangement, sequence reads were collapsed and filtered. Productive Simpson clonality was computed per sample as the square root of Simpson's diversity index over productive rearrangements. TCRdb provides this immuneACCESS table in a form limited to in-frame rearrangements. Some clones are lacking; in checked studies, under half of them reflect an unresolved V gene, and why the rest are absent is not known. For V, J and clone size, that table is used; D and trimming come from the DNA. The sample table lists 100,000 or so clones, just under 85% of them with a count of one. Around 10% of the sample comes from the top ten.

The collaborating institutions used their own protocols to collect whole blood in K2EDTA tubes. Collaborator samples were shipped for TCRbeta analysis as frozen whole blood, isolated PBMCs, or DNA extracted from either sample type. This clone was seen only a few times. It has no known antigen specificity. Within one base of it there is no much larger clone, and no base qualities were kept. This TCR was recovered from a man between 35 and 55 years old with active or convalescent COVID-19. Sequenced: peripheral blood.

The CDR3 region has the sequence CASSLIRDRGGELFF. The base sequence is TGTGCCAGCAGCCTCATCCGGGACAGGGGAGGGGAGCTGTTTTTT. The sequence joins TRBV6-4 to TRBJ2-2; 10 central bases correspond to TRBD1. Trimming accounts for 6 bases at V and 8 bases at J, while the number of junction bases matched to no gene is 9. The CDR3 goes from the cysteine to the phenylalanine over 15 residues. Here the CDR3 DNA is all that survives: 45 bases in frame from base 1. Based on the germline V gene, the CDR1 and CDR2 sequences are MRHNA and SNTAGT.